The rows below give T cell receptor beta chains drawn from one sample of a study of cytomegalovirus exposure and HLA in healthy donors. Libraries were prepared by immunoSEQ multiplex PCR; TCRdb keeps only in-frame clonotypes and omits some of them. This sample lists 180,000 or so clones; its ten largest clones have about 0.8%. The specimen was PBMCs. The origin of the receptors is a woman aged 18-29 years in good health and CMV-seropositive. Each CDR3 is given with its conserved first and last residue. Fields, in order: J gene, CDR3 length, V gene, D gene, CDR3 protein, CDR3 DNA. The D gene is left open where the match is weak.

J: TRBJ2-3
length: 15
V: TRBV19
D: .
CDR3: CASSIAGLSTDTQYF
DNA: TGTGCCAGTAGTATTGCCGGACTGAGCACAGATACGCAGTATTTT

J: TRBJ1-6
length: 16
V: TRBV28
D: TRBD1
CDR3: CASSLASGGFSSPLHF
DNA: TGTGCCAGCAGTTTAGCTTCAGGGGGGTTCAGTTCACCCCTCCACTTT

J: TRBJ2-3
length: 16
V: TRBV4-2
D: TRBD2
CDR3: CASSRNSGESTDTQYF
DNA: TGTGCCAGCAGCCGGAATAGCGGGGAGTCCACAGATACGCAGTATTTT

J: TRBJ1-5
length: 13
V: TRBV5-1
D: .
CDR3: CARTGQGNQPQHF
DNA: TGCGCCAGGACTGGGCAGGGGAATCAGCCCCAGCATTTT

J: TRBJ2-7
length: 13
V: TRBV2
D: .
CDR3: CASIQGASYEQYF
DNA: TGTGCCAGCATCCAGGGCGCTTCCTACGAGCAGTACTTC

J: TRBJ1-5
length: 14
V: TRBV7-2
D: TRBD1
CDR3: CASGPPTGSQPQHF
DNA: TGTGCCAGCGGGCCACCGACAGGGTCACAGCCCCAGCATTTT

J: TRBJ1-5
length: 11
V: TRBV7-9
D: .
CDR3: CASSLGGPQHF
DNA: TGTGCCAGCAGCTTGGGAGGGCCCCAGCATTTT

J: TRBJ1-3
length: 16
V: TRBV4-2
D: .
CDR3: CASSQDWGETGNTIYF
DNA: TGTGCCAGCAGCCAAGATTGGGGCGAGACCGGAAACACCATATATTTT

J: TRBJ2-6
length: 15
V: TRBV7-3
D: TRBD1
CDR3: CASSTGTGKANVLTF
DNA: TGTGCCAGCAGCACCGGGACAGGGAAGGCCAACGTCCTGACTTTC

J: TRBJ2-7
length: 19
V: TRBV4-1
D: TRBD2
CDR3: CASSQEGLAGPPRVHEQYF
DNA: TGCGCCAGCAGCCAAGAGGGTCTAGCGGGGCCACCTCGGGTCCACGAGCAGTACTTC

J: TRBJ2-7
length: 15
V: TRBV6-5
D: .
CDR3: CASSVGDGGSYEQYF
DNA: TGTGCCAGCAGTGTGGGGGACGGGGGTTCCTACGAGCAGTACTTC

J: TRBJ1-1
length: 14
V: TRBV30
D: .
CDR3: CAWSRPGRFTEAFF
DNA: TGTGCCTGGAGTAGGCCGGGGAGGTTCACTGAAGCTTTCTTT

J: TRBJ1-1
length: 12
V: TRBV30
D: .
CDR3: CAWNPGNTEAFF
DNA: TGTGCCTGGAACCCGGGGAACACTGAAGCTTTCTTT

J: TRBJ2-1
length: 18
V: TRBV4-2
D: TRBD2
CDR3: CASSPPTSGGSLYNEQFF
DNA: TGTGCCAGCAGTCCCCCGACTAGCGGGGGCTCTCTCTACAATGAGCAGTTCTTC

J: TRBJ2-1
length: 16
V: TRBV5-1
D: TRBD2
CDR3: CASSFRPGLAINEQFF
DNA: TGCGCCAGCAGCTTCCGCCCGGGACTAGCGATAAATGAGCAGTTCTTC

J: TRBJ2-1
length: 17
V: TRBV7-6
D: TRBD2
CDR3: CASSRLRTSGGYNEQFF
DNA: TGTGCCAGCAGCCGTTTACGGACTAGCGGGGGCTACAATGAGCAGTTCTTC

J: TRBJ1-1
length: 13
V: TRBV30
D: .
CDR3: CAWSVLGGSEAFF
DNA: TGTGCCTGGAGTGTCCTGGGAGGATCTGAAGCTTTCTTT

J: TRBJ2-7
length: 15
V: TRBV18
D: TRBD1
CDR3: CASSSRGQGNYEQYF
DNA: TGTGCCAGCTCATCCCGTGGACAGGGGAACTACGAGCAGTACTTC

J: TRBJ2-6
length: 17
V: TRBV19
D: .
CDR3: CASSLGLTPSGANVLTF
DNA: TGTGCCAGTAGTTTGGGGCTCACTCCCTCTGGGGCCAACGTCCTGACTTTC

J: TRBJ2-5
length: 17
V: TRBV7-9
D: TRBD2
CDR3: CASSLLGLAGDQETQYF
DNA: TGTGCCAGCAGCTTACTAGGACTAGCGGGGGACCAAGAGACCCAGTACTTC

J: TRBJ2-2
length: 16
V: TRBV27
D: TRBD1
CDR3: CASSLQGQGRAGELFF
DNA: TGTGCCAGCAGTTTACAGGGACAGGGGAGGGCCGGGGAGCTGTTTTTT

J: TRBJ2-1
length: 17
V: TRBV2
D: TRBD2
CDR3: CASSESFGAGTYNEQFF
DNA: TGTGCCAGCAGTGAATCGTTCGGAGCGGGAACTTACAATGAGCAGTTCTTC

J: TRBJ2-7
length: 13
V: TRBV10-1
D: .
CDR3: CASSEFENYEQYF
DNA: TGCGCCAGCAGTGAGTTTGAGAACTACGAGCAGTACTTC

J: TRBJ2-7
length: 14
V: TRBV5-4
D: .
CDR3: CASSLKATTNEQYF
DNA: TGTGCCAGCAGCTTGAAGGCGACTACCAACGAGCAGTACTTC

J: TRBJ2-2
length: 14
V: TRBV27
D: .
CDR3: CASSLGLARGWLFF
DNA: TGTGCCAGCAGTTTGGGTCTAGCAAGGGGGTGGCTGTTTTTT

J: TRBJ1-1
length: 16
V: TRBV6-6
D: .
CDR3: CASSYVDNDLNTEAFF
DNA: TGTGCCAGCAGTTACGTCGACAACGATTTAAACACTGAAGCTTTCTTT

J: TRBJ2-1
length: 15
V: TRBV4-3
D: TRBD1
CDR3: CASSQGDRVGNEQFF
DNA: TGCGCCAGCAGCCAAGGGGACAGGGTGGGCAATGAGCAGTTCTTC

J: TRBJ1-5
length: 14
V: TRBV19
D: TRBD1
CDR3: CASSSGQFYQPQHF
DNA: TGTGCCAGTAGTTCGGGACAGTTCTATCAGCCCCAGCATTTT

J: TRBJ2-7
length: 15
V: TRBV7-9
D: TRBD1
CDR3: CASSSGTGSAYEQYF
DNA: TGTGCCAGCAGCTCGGGGACAGGGAGCGCCTACGAGCAGTACTTC

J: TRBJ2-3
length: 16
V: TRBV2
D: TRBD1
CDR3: CASTGQGRDSTDTQYF
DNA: TGTGCCAGCACGGGACAGGGGAGGGATAGCACAGATACGCAGTATTTT

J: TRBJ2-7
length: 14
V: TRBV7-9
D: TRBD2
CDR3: CASSLTSVVYEQYF
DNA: TGTGCCAGCAGCTTGACTAGCGTTGTCTACGAGCAGTACTTC

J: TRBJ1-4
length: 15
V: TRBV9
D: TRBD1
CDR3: CASSAGQGRAEKLFF
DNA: TGTGCCAGCAGCGCGGGACAGGGGAGGGCTGAAAAACTGTTTTTT

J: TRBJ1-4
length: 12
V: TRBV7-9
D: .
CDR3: CASSPGNEKLFF
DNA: TGTGCCAGCAGCCCCGGGAATGAAAAACTGTTTTTT

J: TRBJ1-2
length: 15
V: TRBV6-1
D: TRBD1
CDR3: CASSLDRGWLDGYTF
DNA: TGTGCCAGCAGTCTAGACAGGGGCTGGTTGGATGGCTACACCTTC

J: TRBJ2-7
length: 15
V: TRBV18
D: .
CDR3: CASSPPGAMYGQQYF
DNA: TGTGCCAGCTCACCACCAGGGGCGATGTACGGACAGCAGTACTTC

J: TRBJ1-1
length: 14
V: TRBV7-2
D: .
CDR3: CASSLWQTNTEAFF
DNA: TGTGCCAGCAGCTTATGGCAAACGAACACTGAAGCTTTCTTT